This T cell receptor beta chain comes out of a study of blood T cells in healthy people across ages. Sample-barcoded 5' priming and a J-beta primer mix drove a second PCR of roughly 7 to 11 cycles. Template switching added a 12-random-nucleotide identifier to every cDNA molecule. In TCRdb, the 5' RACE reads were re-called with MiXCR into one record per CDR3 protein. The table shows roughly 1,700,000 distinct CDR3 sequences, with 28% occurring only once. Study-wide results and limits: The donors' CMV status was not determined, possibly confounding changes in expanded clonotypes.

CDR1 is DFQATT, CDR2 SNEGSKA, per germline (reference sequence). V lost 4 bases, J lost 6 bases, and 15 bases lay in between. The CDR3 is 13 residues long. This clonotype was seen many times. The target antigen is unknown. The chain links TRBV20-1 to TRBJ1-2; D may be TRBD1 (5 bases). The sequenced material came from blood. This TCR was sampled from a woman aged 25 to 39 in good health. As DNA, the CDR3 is TGCAGTGCTAATTCGGCAGGGAAAGATGGCTACACCTTC. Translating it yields CSANSAGKDGYTF.